The 22 T cell receptor beta chains reported below all come from one sample, sequenced in a study of blood T cell repertoires in COVID-19. Clones were read by immunoSEQ multiplex PCR, and TCRdb kept only the in-frame ones, dropping some. The data show 120,000 or so clones, with more than 75% seen just once and 1.5% to 1.7% held by the top ten. Source material: peripheral blood. These receptors all stem from a human donor in a cohort sampled during active COVID-19.

The rearrangement links TRBV4-2 to TRBJ1-4; tentative D call: TRBD1 (6 bases). From germline, CDR1 is LGHNA and CDR2 YNFKEQ. V was cut by 1 base and J by 2 bases, with 8 bases left in between. This CDR3 is built from 15 residues. CDR3 protein: CASSQVRGTNEKLFF. For the CDR3, the DNA is TGTGCCAGCAGCCAAGTCAGGGGCACTAATGAAAAACTGTTTTTT.

V and J are TRBV11-2 and TRBJ2-1; D is possibly TRBD2 (5 bases). CDR3 length: 18 residues. Trimming pared 4 bases from V and 0 bases from J, leaving 19 bases between. In germline, CDR1 is SGHAT, CDR2 FQNNGV. In DNA form, the CDR3 reads TGTGCCAGCAGCTATCTCAACCGTCGGGGTACCTCCTACAATGAGCAGTTCTTC. Translated: CASSYLNRRGTSYNEQFF.

This clone has more than one count but fewer than ten. This chain links TRBV25-1 with TRBJ2-7, with D possibly being TRBD1 (6 bases). The CDR3 consists of 13 residues. V was cut by 7 bases and J by 4 bases, with 14 bases left in between. Germline CDR1 is MGHDK and CDR2 is SYGVNS. The chain's CDR3 is CASTRDTQYEQYF. In DNA, the CDR3 is TGTGCCAGCACCAGGGACACCCAATACGAGCAGTACTTC.

The rearrangement links TRBV15 to TRBJ1-5; 9 bases are a match to TRBD1. V dropped 1 base and J dropped 6; count of bases not matched to a gene: 13. CDR1 LNHNV and CDR2 YYDKDF come from the germline V gene (reference sequence). The CDR3 runs to 18 residues. DNA of the CDR3: TGTGCCACCAGCAGAGGGTCAAATACCGGGACAGGGAGTCAGCCCCAGCATTTT. Its translation: CATSRGSNTGTGSQPQHF.

This chain links TRBV11-2 with TRBJ2-1; possibly TRBD2 for D (6 bases). V was pared by 4 bases and J by 0 bases, with 10 bases between. Looked up from germline, CDR1 is SGHAT and CDR2 is FQNNGV. The CDR3 is made up of 15 amino acids. CDR3 sequence reads: CASSSGLLSYNEQFF. The CDR3 DNA reads as TGTGCCAGCAGCTCGGGACTCCTCTCCTACAATGAGCAGTTCTTC.

V gene TRBV7-9 combines with J gene TRBJ1-3; D is possibly TRBD1 (5 bases). CDR3 size: 16 residues. Per the germline V gene, CDR1 is SEHNR and CDR2 is FQNEAQ (reference sequence). V lost 0 bases to trimming and J lost 3 bases, with 12 bases between them. CDR3 protein: CASSLARGALGNTIYF. Here the CDR3 DNA reads TGTGCCAGCAGCTTAGCGCGGGGCGCACTTGGAAACACCATATATTTT.

The chain is built from TRBV5-5 and TRBJ2-7, with 12 bases fitting TRBD1. The CDR3 consists of 16 residues. Germline CDR1 SGHKS, CDR2 YYEKEE (reference sequence). With V trimmed by 0 bases and J by 4 bases, 5 bases remained unmatched. DNA of the CDR3: TGTGCCAGCAGCTTGGCCGGGACAGGGGGCAATTACGAGCAGTACTTC. Encoded protein: CASSLAGTGGNYEQYF.

The chain has TRBV30 and TRBJ2-7; no clear D. CDR1 is GTSNPN and CDR2 is SVGIG in the germline V gene (reference sequence). This CDR3 has 12 residues. The V and J ends lost 4 bases and 4 bases respectively, with 11 bases between them. CDR3 DNA: TGTGCCTGGACCGACGTCAGGTACGAGCAGTACTTC. It yields the protein CAWTDVRYEQYF.

The chain is built from TRBV6-2 or TRBV6-3 and TRBJ2-3; D ambiguous. This CDR3 contains 16 residues. The germline gives CDR1 MNHEY, CDR2 SVGEGT. The V and J ends lost 3 bases and 1 base respectively, with 14 bases between them. The CDR3 reads CASSYVSSGGTDTQYF. The CDR3 region has the DNA TGTGCCAGCAGTTATGTTAGCTCTGGAGGCACAGATACGCAGTATTTT.

The J gene is TRBJ2-7, the V gene TRBV28; 10 bases are shared with TRBD1. CDR3 length equals 15 residues. Germline V gene sequence: CDR1 MDHEN, CDR2 SYDVKM. The trim removed 7 bases at V and 5 bases at J, leaving 11 bases unmatched. The CDR3 coding sequence is TGTGCCAGCATGGCTCCCGGGACAGGGGTGAACGAGCAGTACTTC. It yields the protein CASMAPGTGVNEQYF. Looking up the rest from reference TRBV28 and TRBJ2-7 gives the full variable domain: DVKVTQSSRYLVKRTGEKVFLECVQDMDHENMFWYRQDPGLGLRLIYFSYDVKMKEKGDIPEGYSVSREKKERFSLILESASTNQTSMYLCASMAPGTGVNEQYFGPGTRLTVT.

This chain links TRBV5-1 with TRBJ2-5, with 9 bases lining up with TRBD1. The trim removed 2 bases at V and 4 bases at J, leaving 9 bases unmatched. The CDR3 consists of 16 residues. Per the germline V gene, CDR1 is SGHRS and CDR2 is YFSETQ. The CDR3 nucleotides are TGCGCCAGCAGCTTTATCTGGGACAGGGCGTCAGAGACCCAGTACTTC. This codes for CASSFIWDRASETQYF.

As DNA, the CDR3 is TGTGCCAGCAGCCAGGAGGCGCCGATATACTCCTACGAGCAGTACTTC. This sequence encodes CASSQEAPIYSYEQYF. The chain joins TRBV5-5 to TRBJ2-7, with D possibly being TRBD2 (5 bases). Germline V lookup: CDR1 SGHKS, CDR2 YYEKEE (reference sequence). The CDR3 consists of 16 residues. V was shortened by 4 bases and J by 0 bases, with 17 bases between the two germline ends.

The CDR3 loop reads CASSSKRRFYNEQFF. The CDR3 bases are TGTGCCAGCAGCTCGAAGCGGCGCTTCTACAATGAGCAGTTCTTC. The chain recombines TRBV7-2 with TRBJ2-1; TRBD2 might be the D (5 bases). CDR3 size: 15 residues. CDR1 is SGHTA and CDR2 is FQGNSA in the germline V gene. With 4 bases removed from V and 3 bases from J, the gap between germline ends came to 13 bases.

The rearrangement uses TRBV18 and TRBJ1-5; D not resolved. V shed 6 bases and J shed 0 bases, with 9 bases lying between them. The CDR3 totals 14 residues. Germline loops: CDR1 KGHSH, CDR2 LQKENI. Here the CDR3 DNA reads TGTGCCAGCTCTTTCACTGATAGCAATCAGCCCCAGCATTTT. Its protein is CASSFTDSNQPQHF. The full variable domain, in which reference TRBV18 and TRBJ1-5 provide the parts outside the CDR3, is NAGVMQNPRHLVRRRGQEARLRCSPMKGHSHVYWYRQLPEEGLKFMVYLQKENIIDESGMPKERFSAEFPKEGPSILRIQQVVRGDSAAYFCASSFTDSNQPQHFGDGTRLSIL.

This sequence joins TRBV28 and TRBJ1-6; no reliable D call. The CDR3 sequence is 15 residues long. The V end was cut by 2 bases, the J end by 1 base, with 6 bases between. Germline V gene sequence: CDR1 MDHEN, CDR2 SYDVKM. CDR3 nucleotides: TGTGCCAGCAGTTTACGGGTGTCCTATAATTCACCCCTCCACTTT. It yields the protein CASSLRVSYNSPLHF. Complete variable domain (other parts from reference TRBV28 and TRBJ1-6): DVKVTQSSRYLVKRTGEKVFLECVQDMDHENMFWYRQDPGLGLRLIYFSYDVKMKEKGDIPEGYSVSREKKERFSLILESASTNQTSMYLCASSLRVSYNSPLHFGNGTRLTVT.

This clone came up once. The chain couples TRBV24-1 to TRBJ1-5; 8 bases fit TRBD1. V trimming: 4 bases; J trimming: 2 bases; junction bases outside the gene matches: 9. CDR3 length: 17 amino acids. CDR1 KGHDR and CDR2 SFDVKD come from the germline V gene. Written as DNA, the CDR3 is TGTGCCACCAGTGAAACCAGACAGGGGAGACGCAATCAGCCCCAGCATTTT. It yields the protein CATSETRQGRRNQPQHF.

The chain links TRBV25-1 to TRBJ2-1; D may be TRBD2 (5 bases). The CDR3 contains 18 residues. V was shortened by 2 bases and J by 0 bases, with 17 bases between the two germline ends. Per germline, CDR1 MGHDK and CDR2 SYGVNS. The CDR3 coding sequence is TGTGCCAGCAGTGAAAGTATGTGGGAGCGAAGCTCCTACAATGAGCAGTTCTTC. It translates to CASSESMWERSSYNEQFF.

This clone was observed once. The chain couples TRBV19 to TRBJ2-1, with 7 positions matching TRBD2. Looked up from germline, CDR1 is LNHDA and CDR2 is SQIVND (reference sequence). Losses at the gene ends were 3 bases for V and 5 bases for J; bases not matched to a gene: 4. This CDR3 has 14 amino acids. The CDR3 DNA follows: TGTGCCAGTAGTATTAGGGGAGGGGACAATGAGCAGTTCTTC. It codes for CASSIRGGDNEQFF.

The J gene is TRBJ1-2, the V gene TRBV2; no clear D gene. Germline CDR1 and CDR2: SNHLY and FYNNEI. The CDR3 extends over 12 amino acids. V was pared by 6 bases and J by 4 bases, with 9 bases between. DNA of the CDR3: TGTGCCAGCAGAACGAGGGCCTATGGCTACACCTTC. Amino acid sequence: CASRTRAYGYTF.

The chain couples TRBV11-2 to TRBJ2-7, with 8 positions matching TRBD2. Unmatched junction bases numbered 6, after V lost 6 bases and J lost 11 bases. CDR1 is SGHAT, CDR2 FQNNGV, per germline. The CDR3 loop spans 11 amino acids. CDR3 nucleotides: TGTGCCAGCAGTTCTGGAGCGGGGGAGTACTTC. Translation gives CASSSGAGEYF.

The chain is built from TRBV10-3 and TRBJ1-2; no reliable D call. This CDR3 region has 13 residues. V was clipped by 0 bases and J by 4 bases, with 6 bases between them. Germline CDR1 reads ENHRY; CDR2 reads SYGVKD. The DNA of the CDR3 is TGTGCCATCAGTGAGTCACAGAGCTATGGCTACACCTTC. Amino acids: CAISESQSYGYTF.

This clone was counted a single time. In DNA form, the CDR3 reads TGTGCCAGCAGCTCATTAGCGGGAGACGAGCAGTACTTC. It translates to CASSSLAGDEQYF. The chain is built from TRBV7-9 and TRBJ2-7; 9 bases map to TRBD2. Germline CDR1 and CDR2: SEHNR and FQNEAQ (reference sequence). The trim removed 4 bases at V and 5 bases at J, leaving 3 bases unmatched. The length of the CDR3 is 13 residues.